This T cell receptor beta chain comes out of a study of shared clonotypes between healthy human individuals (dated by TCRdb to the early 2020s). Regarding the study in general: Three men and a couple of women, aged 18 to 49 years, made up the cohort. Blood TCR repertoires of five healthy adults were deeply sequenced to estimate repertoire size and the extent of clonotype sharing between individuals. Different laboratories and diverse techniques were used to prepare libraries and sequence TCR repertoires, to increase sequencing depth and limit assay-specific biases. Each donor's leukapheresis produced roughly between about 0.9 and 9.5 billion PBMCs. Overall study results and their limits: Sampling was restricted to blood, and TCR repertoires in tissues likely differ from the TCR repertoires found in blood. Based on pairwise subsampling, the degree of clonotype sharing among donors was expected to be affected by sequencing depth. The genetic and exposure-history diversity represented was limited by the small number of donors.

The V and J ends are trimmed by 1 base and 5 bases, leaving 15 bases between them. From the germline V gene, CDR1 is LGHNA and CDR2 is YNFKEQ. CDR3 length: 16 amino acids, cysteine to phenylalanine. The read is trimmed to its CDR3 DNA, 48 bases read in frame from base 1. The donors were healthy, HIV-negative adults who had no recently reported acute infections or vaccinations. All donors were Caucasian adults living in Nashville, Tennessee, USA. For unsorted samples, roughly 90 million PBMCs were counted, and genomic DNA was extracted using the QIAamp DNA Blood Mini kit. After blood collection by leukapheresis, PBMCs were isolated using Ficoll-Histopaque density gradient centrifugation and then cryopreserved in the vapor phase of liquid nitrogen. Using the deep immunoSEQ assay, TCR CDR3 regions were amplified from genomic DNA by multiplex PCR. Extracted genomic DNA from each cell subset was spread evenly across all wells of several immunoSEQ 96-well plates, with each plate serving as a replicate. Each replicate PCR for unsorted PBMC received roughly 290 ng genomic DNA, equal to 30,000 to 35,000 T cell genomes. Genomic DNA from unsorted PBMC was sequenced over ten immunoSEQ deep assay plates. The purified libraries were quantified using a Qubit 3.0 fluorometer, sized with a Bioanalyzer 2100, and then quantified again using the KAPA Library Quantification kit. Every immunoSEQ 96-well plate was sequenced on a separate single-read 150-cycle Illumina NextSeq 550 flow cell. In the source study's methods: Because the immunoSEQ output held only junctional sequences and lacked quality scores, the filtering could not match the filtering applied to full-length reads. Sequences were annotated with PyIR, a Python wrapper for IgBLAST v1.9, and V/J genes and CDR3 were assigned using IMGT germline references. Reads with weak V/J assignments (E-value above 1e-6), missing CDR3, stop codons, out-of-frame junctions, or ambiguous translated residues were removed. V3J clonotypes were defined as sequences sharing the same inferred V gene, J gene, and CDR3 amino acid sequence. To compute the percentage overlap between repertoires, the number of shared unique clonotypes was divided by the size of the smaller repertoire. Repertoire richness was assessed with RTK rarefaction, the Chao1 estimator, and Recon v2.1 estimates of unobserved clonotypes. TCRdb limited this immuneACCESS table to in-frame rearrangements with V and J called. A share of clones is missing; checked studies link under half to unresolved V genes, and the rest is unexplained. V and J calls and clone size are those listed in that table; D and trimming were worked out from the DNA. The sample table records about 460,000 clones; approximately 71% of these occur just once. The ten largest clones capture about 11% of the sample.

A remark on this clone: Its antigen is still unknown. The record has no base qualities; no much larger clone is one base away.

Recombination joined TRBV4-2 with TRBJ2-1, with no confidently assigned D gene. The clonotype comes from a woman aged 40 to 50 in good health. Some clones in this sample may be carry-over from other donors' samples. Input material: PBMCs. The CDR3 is CASSQVGSSVNNEQFF. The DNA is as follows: TGTGCCAGCAGCCAAGTTGGAAGCTCAGTCAACAATGAGCAGTTCTTC.